Below, one TCR beta chain is given with its context. The antigen is unknown. These data belong to a study of T cell responses to AZD1222 COVID-19 vaccine. Whole-study results and caveats: CD4 TCRs covered the whole spike, strongest at regions 160-218 and 743-854. Two AZD1222 doses significantly raised spike-specific TCR breadth and depth over controls. Clonal diversity was possibly underestimated, and the donors were mostly white British, with more females. Only after the peak T cell response were repertoires sampled.

Produced via immunoSEQ multiplex PCR; TCRdb's table is partial and in-frame only. The data show approximately 100,000 clones, less than 90% seen once. This specimen was peripheral blood, taken on day 0 of AZD1222 vaccination. This receptor was identified in an adult in good health.

The CDR3 loop is CASSGDGQSSYEQYF. CDR3 nucleotides: TGTGCCAGCAGTGGAGACGGTCAGAGCTCCTACGAGCAGTACTTC. The chain carries TRBV2 and TRBJ2-7; D not resolved. This CDR3 is built from 15 residues. Germline CDR1 and CDR2: SNHLY and FYNNEI. V gave up 4 bases and J gave up 0 bases, with 13 bases separating them.